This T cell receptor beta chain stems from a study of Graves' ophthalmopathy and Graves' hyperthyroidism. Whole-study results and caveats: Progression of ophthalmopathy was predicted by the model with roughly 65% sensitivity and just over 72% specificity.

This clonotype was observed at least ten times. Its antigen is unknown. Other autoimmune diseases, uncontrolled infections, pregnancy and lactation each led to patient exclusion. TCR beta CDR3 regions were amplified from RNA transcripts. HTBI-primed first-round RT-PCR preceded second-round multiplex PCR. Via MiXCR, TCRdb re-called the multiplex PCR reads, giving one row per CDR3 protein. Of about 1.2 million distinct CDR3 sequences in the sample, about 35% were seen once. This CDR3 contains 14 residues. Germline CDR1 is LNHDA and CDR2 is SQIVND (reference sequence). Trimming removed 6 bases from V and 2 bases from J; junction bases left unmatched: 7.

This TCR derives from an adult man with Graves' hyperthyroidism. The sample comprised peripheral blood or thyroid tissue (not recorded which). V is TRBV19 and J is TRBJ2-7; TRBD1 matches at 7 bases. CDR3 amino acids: CASREDRATYEQYF. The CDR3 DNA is TGTGCCAGTAGAGAAGACAGGGCTACCTACGAGCAGTACTTC.